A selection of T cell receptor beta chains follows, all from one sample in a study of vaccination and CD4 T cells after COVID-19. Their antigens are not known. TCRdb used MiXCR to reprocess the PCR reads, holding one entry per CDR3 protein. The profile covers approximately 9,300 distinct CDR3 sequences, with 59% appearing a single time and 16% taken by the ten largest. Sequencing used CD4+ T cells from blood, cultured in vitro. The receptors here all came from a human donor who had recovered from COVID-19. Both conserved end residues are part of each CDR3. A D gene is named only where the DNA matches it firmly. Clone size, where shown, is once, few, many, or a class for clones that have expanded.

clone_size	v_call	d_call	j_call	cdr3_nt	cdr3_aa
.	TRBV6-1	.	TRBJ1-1	TGTGCCAGCAGTGAATGGGTCACTGAAGCTTTCTTT	CASSEWVTEAFF
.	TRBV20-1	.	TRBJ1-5	TGCAGTGCTAGTTGGGAAAGGTCCCAGCATTTT	CSASWERSQHF
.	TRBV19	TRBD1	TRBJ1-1	TGTGCCAGTAGTCCCCCGGGACAGCTCATGAACACTGAAGCTTTCTTT	CASSPPGQLMNTEAFF
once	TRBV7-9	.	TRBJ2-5	TGTGCCAGCAGCCGACAGGCCCAAGAGACCCAGTACTTC	CASSRQAQETQYF
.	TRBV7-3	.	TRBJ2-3	TGTGCCAGCAGCCCGTGGGGGGACACAGATACGCAGTATTTT	CASSPWGDTDTQYF
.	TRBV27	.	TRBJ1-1	TGTGCCAGCAGTTTACTGGGGTCGGCTGAAGCTTTCTTT	CASSLLGSAEAFF
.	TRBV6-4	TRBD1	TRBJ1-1	TGTGCCAGCAGTGACACGGACAGGGCGTCCGAAGCTTTCTTT	CASSDTDRASEAFF
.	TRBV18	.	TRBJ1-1	TGTGCCAGCTCACCCCAACAAGAGGGAACTGAAGCTTTCTTT	CASSPQQEGTEAFF
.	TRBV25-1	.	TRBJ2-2	TGTGCCAGCAGTCATAAATTTGCGGGACACTTGAACACCGGGGAGCTGTTTTTT	CASSHKFAGHLNTGELFF
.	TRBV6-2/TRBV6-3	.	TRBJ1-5	TGTGCCAGCACTCAAGGTTTGAATCAGCCCCAGCATTTT	CASTQGLNQPQHF
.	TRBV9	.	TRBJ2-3	TGTGCCAGCAGCGTAGGTATAGGGATCACAGATACGCAGTATTTT	CASSVGIGITDTQYF
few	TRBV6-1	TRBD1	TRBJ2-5	TGTGCCAGCAGACAACAGGGGTTCGAGACCCAGTACTTC	CASRQQGFETQYF
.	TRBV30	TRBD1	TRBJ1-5	TGTGCCTGGAGTAGAGGCGTGTACAGGGGAAGCAATCAGCCCCAGCATTTT	CAWSRGVYRGSNQPQHF
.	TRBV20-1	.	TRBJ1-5	TGCAGTGCTAGACAGGGGAGCAATCAGCCCCAGCATTTT	CSARQGSNQPQHF
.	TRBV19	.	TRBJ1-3	TGTGCCAGTAGTGCGGACGGGAACTCTGGAAACACCATATATTTT	CASSADGNSGNTIYF
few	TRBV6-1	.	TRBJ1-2	TGTGCCACCTCGAGGGGAGGACAAGCTAACTATGGCTACACCTTC	CATSRGGQANYGYTF
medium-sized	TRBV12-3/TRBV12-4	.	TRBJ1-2	TGTGCCAGCAGCTTGGACGGGTTGTGGTTGTCGGGCTATGGCTACACCTTC	CASSLDGLWLSGYGYTF
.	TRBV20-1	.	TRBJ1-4	TGCAGTGCTAGAGATCTCAGGGTTGGCGAAAAACTGTTTTTT	CSARDLRVGEKLFF
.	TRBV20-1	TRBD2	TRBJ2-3	TGCAGTGCGAAGCGGGGGGAGGGGACAGATACGCAGTATTTT	CSAKRGEGTDTQYF
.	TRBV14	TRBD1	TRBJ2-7	TGTGCCAGCAGCCTTTCCGGGACAGGTACCTACGAGCAGTACTTC	CASSLSGTGTYEQYF
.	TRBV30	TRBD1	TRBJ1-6	TGTGCCTGGAGTGCGACAGGGAGCCATTCACCCCTCCACTTT	CAWSATGSHSPLHF
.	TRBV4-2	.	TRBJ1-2	TGTGCCAGCAGCCCCGGAATGGACGGGCACTATGGCTACACCTTC	CASSPGMDGHYGYTF
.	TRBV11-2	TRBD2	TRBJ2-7	TGTGCCAGCAGCTTTGGAGCGGGACCCTACGAGCAGTACTTC	CASSFGAGPYEQYF
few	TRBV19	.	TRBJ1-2	TGTGCCAGTAGTATTACCGGGGGGTACTATGGCTACACCTTC	CASSITGGYYGYTF
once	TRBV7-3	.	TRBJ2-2	TGTGCCAGCAGCTCTTCCCGGAGATCCGGGGAGCTGTTTTTT	CASSSSRRSGELFF
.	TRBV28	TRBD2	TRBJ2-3	TGTGCCAGCAGTCCAGCGGGAGGGCCGGTAGATACGCAGTATTTT	CASSPAGGPVDTQYF
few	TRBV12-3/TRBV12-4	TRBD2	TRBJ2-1	TGTGCCAGCGGGGGGGGGATTCACTCCTACAATGAGCAGTTCTTC	CASGGGIHSYNEQFF
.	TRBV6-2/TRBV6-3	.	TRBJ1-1	TGTGCCAGCAGTTATCTACCAATCACTGAAGCTTTCTTT	CASSYLPITEAFF
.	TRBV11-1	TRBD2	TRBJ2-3	TGTGCCAGCAGCATTAGCGGGGCCAACAGCCCAGATACGCAGTATTTT	CASSISGANSPDTQYF
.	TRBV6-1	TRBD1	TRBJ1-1	TGTGCCAGCAGGATGACAGGGTGGAACACTGAAGCTTTCTTT	CASRMTGWNTEAFF